The 22 T cell receptor beta chains reported below all come from one sample, sequenced in a study of T cell repertoires in cytomegalovirus infection. Their specific antigens are unknown. TCRdb recomputed calls from the reads with MiXCR, one row per CDR3 protein. The table includes about 280,000 distinct CDR3 sequences, under 25% detected once. Material: cultured PBMCs, obtained from culture after CMV antigen stimulation. These receptors all come from a human donor in good health (CMV status not recorded). Some clones in this sample may be carry-over from other donors' samples.

In this sample, this clonotype turned up many times. CDR3 DNA: TGTGCCAGCAGCTCCCGGGCGAACACTGAAGCTTTCTTT. It translates to CASSSRANTEAFF. The chain is built from TRBV7-2 and TRBJ1-1; D is unclear. The CDR3 is 13 amino acids. V was shortened by 4 bases and J by 1 base, with 7 bases between the two germline ends. Germline CDR1 is SGHTA and CDR2 is FQGNSA.

This clonotype was counted ten times or more. This sequence joins TRBV7-8 and TRBJ1-5; D is unresolved. This CDR3 contains 15 residues. The germline V gene encodes CDR1 SGHVS and CDR2 FQNEAQ. V lost 1 base to trimming and J lost 4 bases, with 11 bases between them. In nucleotides, the CDR3 is TGTGCCAGCAGCTTAGGGGGTTCGAATAATCAGCCCCAGCATTTT. The encoded protein is CASSLGGSNNQPQHF.

Only a few counts were recorded for this clonotype. The chain has TRBV10-3 and TRBJ2-5; the match to TRBD2 covers 7 bases. This CDR3 has 14 residues. V dropped 0 bases and J dropped 2; count of bases not matched to a gene: 0. Germline V gives CDR1 ENHRY, CDR2 SYGVKD. CDR3 residues: CAISESGGQETQYF. CDR3 in DNA: TGTGCCATCAGTGAGTCGGGAGGGCAAGAGACCCAGTACTTC.

This sequence joins TRBV27 and TRBJ2-1, with 7 bases aligning to TRBD2. This CDR3 spans 13 amino acids. Unmatched junction bases numbered 5, after V lost 6 bases and J lost 6 bases. Germline loops: CDR1 MNHEY, CDR2 SMNVEV (reference sequence). The CDR3 here is CASSTTGGNEQFF. In nucleotides, the CDR3 is TGTGCCAGCAGCACGACGGGGGGCAATGAGCAGTTCTTC.

This clonotype appeared many times. The rearrangement uses TRBV7-9 and TRBJ2-2; the match to TRBD1 covers 7 bases. Per germline, CDR1 SEHNR and CDR2 FQNEAQ (reference sequence). This CDR3 contains 15 residues. The trim removed 5 bases at V and 5 bases at J, leaving 8 bases unmatched. CDR3 in DNA: TGTGCCAGCAGCAACCAAGGGGGCGGGACCGGGGAGCTGTTTTTT. It codes for CASSNQGGGTGELFF. Looking up the rest from reference TRBV7-9 and TRBJ2-2 gives the full variable domain: DTGVSQNPRHKITKRGQNVTFRCDPISEHNRLYWYRQTLGQGPEFLTYFQNEAQLEKSRLLSDRFSAERPKGSFSTLEIQRTEQGDSAMYLCASSNQGGGTGELFFGEGSRLTVL.

Many counts were recorded for this clonotype. J is TRBJ2-3 and V is TRBV7-2; no firm D call. The V end was cut by 4 bases, the J end by 0 bases, with 17 bases between. This CDR3 comprises 17 residues. From germline, CDR1 is SGHTA and CDR2 FQGNSA. DNA for the CDR3: TGTGCCAGCAGCTCCCGGCCGCCGGATCCTAGCACAGATACGCAGTATTTT. The encoded protein is CASSSRPPDPSTDTQYF.

The V call is TRBV20-1, the J call TRBJ1-2; D gene uncertain. Per the germline V gene, CDR1 is DFQATT and CDR2 is SNEGSKA (reference sequence). V was cut by 3 bases and J by 2 bases, with 16 bases left in between. CDR3 size: 15 residues. This CDR3 reads CSASGSLSINYGYTF. The CDR3 region has the DNA TGCAGTGCTAGCGGTAGTCTTTCGATAAACTATGGCTACACCTTC.

This clonotype occurred a few times. The chain employs TRBV27 and TRBJ1-2; 9 bases agree with TRBD1. Germline V gene sequence: CDR1 MNHEY, CDR2 SMNVEV (reference sequence). CDR3 length: 15 residues. The V and J ends lost 2 bases and 4 bases, in that order; junction bases with no gene match: 5. CDR3 residues: CASSLGTGSSYGYTF. Here the CDR3 DNA reads TGTGCCAGCAGTTTAGGGACAGGGAGTAGCTATGGCTACACCTTC.

The chain combines TRBV6-1 with TRBJ2-7; a weak D match, TRBD2 (7 bases). This CDR3 spans 16 amino acids. Deletions cut 1 base from V and 3 bases from J, with 16 bases between. Per germline, CDR1 MNHNS and CDR2 SASEGT. CDR3 coding DNA: TGTGCCAGCAGTGAAGTTAAGGGGGGGCGTATCTACGAGCAGTACTTC. It is translated as CASSEVKGGRIYEQYF.

The rearrangement joins TRBV28 to TRBJ2-5, with 8 bases aligning to TRBD2. The V and J ends lost 5 bases and 2 bases, in that order; junction bases with no gene match: 10. This CDR3 region has 16 residues. Germline lookup yields CDR1 MDHEN and CDR2 SYDVKM. CDR3 loop: CASSPRRGGGQETQYF. The CDR3, as DNA: TGTGCCAGCAGTCCTCGGAGGGGCGGGGGGCAAGAGACCCAGTACTTC. Full variable domain (missing parts from reference TRBV28 and TRBJ2-5): DVKVTQSSRYLVKRTGEKVFLECVQDMDHENMFWYRQDPGLGLRLIYFSYDVKMKEKGDIPEGYSVSREKKERFSLILESASTNQTSMYLCASSPRRGGGQETQYFGPGTRLLVL.

The gene calls are TRBV7-6 and TRBJ1-6, with D tentatively TRBD1 (6 bases). This CDR3 region has 17 residues. Per the germline V gene, CDR1 is SGHVS and CDR2 is FNYEAQ. V was clipped by 4 bases and J by 14 bases, with 27 bases between them. CDR3 amino acids: CASSSSGGGRLDESLHF. CDR3 nucleotide sequence: TGTGCCAGCAGCTCGTCGGGGGGGGGGCGACTAGATGAATCCCTCCACTTT.

This clonotype was counted only a few times. The rearrangement links TRBV29-1 to TRBJ2-1, with 11 bases that match TRBD2. This CDR3 spans 13 amino acids. The V gene's germline CDR1 is SQVTM and CDR2 ANQGSEA. J lost 12 bases, V lost 4 bases, and 8 bases had no gene match. The DNA of the CDR3 is TGCAGCGTTGGGGGACTAGCGGCCACTTTGCAGTTCTTC. Its protein product is CSVGGLAATLQFF.

This clonotype was seen at least ten times. The chain uses TRBV7-2 and TRBJ1-2; 7 bases line up with TRBD1. Trimming removed 5 bases from V and 8 bases from J; junction bases left unmatched: 8. Germline loops: CDR1 SGHTA, CDR2 FQGNSA. The CDR3 contains 13 residues. The CDR3 region is CASSPTGYRGYTF. The CDR3 DNA reads TGTGCCAGCAGCCCGACAGGGTACAGAGGCTACACCTTC.

This clonotype was found once. This chain joins TRBV4-1 and TRBJ1-2; 8 bases agree with TRBD1. Germline V gives CDR1 MGHRA, CDR2 YSYEKL. V was pared by 1 base and J by 7 bases, with 5 bases of the junction left unmatched. The CDR3 spans 14 residues. CDR3 sequence reads: CASSQVAGGSGYTF. The CDR3 region has the DNA TGCGCCAGCAGCCAAGTCGCAGGGGGCTCTGGCTACACCTTC.

The J gene is TRBJ1-4, the V gene TRBV12-3 or TRBV12-4, with 8 bases identical to TRBD1. V trimming: 7 bases; J trimming: 0 bases; junction bases outside the gene matches: 10. The CDR3 covers 17 residues. CDR3 coding DNA: TGTGCCAGCATCGATGGACAGGGCTGGGCAACTAATGAAAAACTGTTTTTT. This sequence encodes CASIDGQGWATNEKLFF.

This chain uses TRBV6-2 or TRBV6-3 with TRBJ2-1; possible D gene TRBD1, 6 bases. The V end was cut by 10 bases, the J end by 0 bases, with 13 bases between. There are 14 residues in the CDR3. Germline V CDR1 and CDR2: MNHEY, SVGEGT. CDR3 in amino acids: CATRADSSYNEQFF. CDR3 coding DNA: TGTGCCACCAGGGCGGACAGCTCCTACAATGAGCAGTTCTTC.

This clonotype was recorded many times. The chain links TRBV7-9 to TRBJ2-2, with D uncertain. The CDR3 is 15 amino acids. V lost 6 bases and J lost 2, with 13 bases in between. Looked up from germline, CDR1 is SEHNR and CDR2 is FQNEAQ (reference sequence). CDR3 bases: TGTGCCAGCAGTCGACTCGCAGTCAACACCGGGGAGCTGTTTTTT. This translates into CASSRLAVNTGELFF.

This chain connects TRBV18 to TRBJ2-7; D remains unclear. The CDR3 is 13 amino acids. V lost 2 bases, J lost 3 bases, and 8 bases lay in between. In germline, CDR1 is KGHSH, CDR2 LQKENI. Written as DNA, the CDR3 is TGTGCCAGCTCACCAAACTCACTCTACGAGCAGTACGTC. Encoded protein: CASSPNSLYEQYV.

The chain couples TRBV7-4 to TRBJ1-4, with D uncertain. Trimming shortened V by 5 bases and J by 0 bases, and 16 bases separated the two germline ends. Germline V CDR1 and CDR2: SGHVT, SQSDAQ. The CDR3 totals 17 residues. The CDR3, as DNA: TGTGCCAGCAGCCTACTTGATCAGACCGCAACTAATGAAAAACTGTTTTTT. It specifies CASSLLDQTATNEKLFF.

There are a few counts of this clonotype. An end of the junction differs from the germline gene, which may be a read error. The genes are TRBV4-1 and TRBJ2-7; D uncertain. Per germline, CDR1 MGHRA and CDR2 YSYEKL. The CDR3 has 14 amino acids. CDR3: CASRQEEVSYEQYF. The CDR3 nucleotides read TGCGCCAGCAGACAAGAAGAGGTATCCTACGAGCAGTACTTC.

The rearrangement uses TRBV9 and TRBJ2-1, with 9 bases fitting TRBD1. CDR1 and CDR2 from the germline V gene are SGDLS and YYNGEE. This CDR3 region has 15 residues. With 3 bases clipped from V and 4 bases from J, the junction kept 5 bases outside the gene matches. The CDR3 reads CASSAQGQGYNEQFF. As DNA, the CDR3 is TGTGCCAGCAGCGCCCAGGGACAGGGATACAATGAGCAGTTCTTC. The variable domain in full, completed from reference TRBV9 and TRBJ2-1, reads DSGVTQTPKHLITATGQRVTLRCSPRSGDLSVYWYQQSLDQGLQFLIQYYNGEERAKGNILERFSAQQFPDLHSELNLSSLELGDSALYFCASSAQGQGYNEQFFGPGTRLTVL.

This clonotype was counted many times. The chain recombines TRBV7-7 with TRBJ2-2; perhaps D is TRBD1 or TRBD2 (5 bases each). V lost 1 base to trimming and J lost 4 bases, with 13 bases between them. CDR3 length: 16 residues. CDR1 and CDR2 (germline): SSHAT, FNYEAQ (reference sequence). CDR3 coding DNA: TGTGCCAGCAGCTTAGTTCAGGGTGCGGGCACCGGGGAGCTGTTTTTT. Protein product: CASSLVQGAGTGELFF.